This entry is about one T cell receptor beta chain. TCRdb's copy holds only in-frame clones and misses some; the assay was immunoSEQ multiplex PCR. Among a few hundred thousand clones listed, more than 70% were seen once. This CDR3 comprises 18 residues. Germline CDR1 is SNHLY and CDR2 is FYNNEI. V lost 4 bases and J 0 bases, leaving 16 bases between the germline ends. This entry belongs to a study of blood T cell repertoires in COVID-19. The TCR originated in a man aged 40-49 years in a cohort exposed to, infected with or recovered from COVID-19 (not recorded which). The V and J genes are TRBV2 and TRBJ2-6; tentatively, D is TRBD2 (5 bases). The sequencing sample was made of PBMCs or T cells enriched from blood (not recorded which). CDR3 protein: CASSVRGMTLSGANVLTF. CDR3 bases: TGTGCCAGCAGTGTGAGAGGGATGACCCTCTCTGGGGCCAACGTCCTGACTTTC.